This T cell receptor beta chain comes out of a study of beta chain features in type 1 diabetes. Findings and limits, study-wide: Equally in patients and controls, PCR might preferentially amplify shorter templates. In the patient group, naive, central memory and Treg TCRB repertoires seemed more alike than in the healthy donor group. The study found moderately but significantly shorter TCRB CDR3s in all four CD4+ subsets of Type 1 diabetes patients. Junctions at VDJ sites from type 1 diabetes patients had fewer insertions and more deletions.

Reverse transcribing all isolated RNA meant expressed TCRB transcripts were sequenced. Measured with immunoSEQ multiplex PCR; TCRdb has only the in-frame clones, and not every one. Among about 650,000 clones, around 12% were seen once, and the ten largest hold more than 0.1%. J was trimmed by 0 bases and V by 2 bases; bases with no gene match: 3. Per the germline V gene, CDR1 is SGHRS and CDR2 is YFSETQ. The CDR3 covers 15 residues. Notes on this clone: The antigen is not known.

The clonotype comes from a man aged 30 to 39 with type 1 diabetes. The rearrangement uses TRBV5-1 and TRBJ1-2, with 8 bases lining up with TRBD1. The sample comprised naive CD4+ T cells from blood. CDR3 region: CASSFVTGANYGYTF. In DNA form, the CDR3 reads TGCGCCAGCAGCTTCGTGACAGGGGCTAACTATGGCTACACCTTC.